This paragraph covers one TCR beta chain sequence. Its antigen is unknown. CDR1 and CDR2 (germline): SGHNT, YENEEA. Trimming left V 4 bases short and J 1 base short, with 11 bases between. This CDR3 comprises 15 residues. These data originate in a study of cytomegalovirus exposure and HLA in healthy donors. Regarding the study as a whole: Within an earlier analysis, most TCR beta V segments proved productive either about 90% or about 30% of the time.

60 Vbeta and 13 Jbeta primers were used in PCR. Only in-frame clones appear in the TCRdb table, and some are missing; sequencing was by immunoSEQ multiplex PCR. The sample table sets out some 150,000 clones. This clonotype originated in a man aged 35-49 years in good health and CMV-seronegative. The genes are TRBV11-3 and TRBJ1-3; D is unresolved. Sequenced input: PBMCs. CDR3 loop: CASSSGGKSGNTIYF. The CDR3 region has the DNA TGTGCCAGCAGCTCGGGAGGGAAATCTGGAAACACCATATATTTT. Looking up the rest from reference TRBV11-3 and TRBJ1-3 gives the full variable domain: EAGVVQSPRYKIIEKKQPVAFWCNPISGHNTLYWYLQNLGQGPELLIRYENEEAVDDSQLPKDRFSAERLKGVDSTLKIQPAELGDSAVYLCASSSGGKSGNTIYFGEGSWLTVV.